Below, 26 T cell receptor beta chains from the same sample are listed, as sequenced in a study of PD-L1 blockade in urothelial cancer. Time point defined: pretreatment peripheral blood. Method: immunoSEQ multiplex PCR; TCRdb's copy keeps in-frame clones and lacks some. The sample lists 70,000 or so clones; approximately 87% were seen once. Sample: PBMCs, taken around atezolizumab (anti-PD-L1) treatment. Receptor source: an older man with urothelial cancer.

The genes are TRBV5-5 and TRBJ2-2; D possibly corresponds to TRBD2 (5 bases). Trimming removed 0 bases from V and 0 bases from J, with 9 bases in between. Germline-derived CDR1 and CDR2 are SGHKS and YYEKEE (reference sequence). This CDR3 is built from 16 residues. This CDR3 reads CASSLETGANTGELFF. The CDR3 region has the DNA TGTGCCAGCAGCTTGGAGACCGGGGCGAACACCGGGGAGCTGTTTTTT.

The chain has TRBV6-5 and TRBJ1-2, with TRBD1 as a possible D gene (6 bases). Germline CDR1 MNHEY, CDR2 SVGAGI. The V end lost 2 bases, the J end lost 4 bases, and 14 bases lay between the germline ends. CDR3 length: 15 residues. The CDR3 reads CASSYTWGGAYGYTF. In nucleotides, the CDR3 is TGTGCCAGCAGTTACACTTGGGGGGGGGCCTATGGCTACACCTTC.

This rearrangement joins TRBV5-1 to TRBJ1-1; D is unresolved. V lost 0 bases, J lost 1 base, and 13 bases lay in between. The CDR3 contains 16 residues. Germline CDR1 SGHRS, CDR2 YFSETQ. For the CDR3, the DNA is TGCGCCAGCAGCTTGGGCAGTACCCGAGGGAACACTGAAGCTTTCTTT. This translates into CASSLGSTRGNTEAFF.

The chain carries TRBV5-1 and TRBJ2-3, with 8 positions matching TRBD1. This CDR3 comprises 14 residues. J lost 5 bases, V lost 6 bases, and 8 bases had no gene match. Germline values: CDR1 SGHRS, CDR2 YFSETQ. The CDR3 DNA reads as TGCGCCAGCACTGACAGGGGAAGCGGAGATACGCAGTATTTT. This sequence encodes CASTDRGSGDTQYF.

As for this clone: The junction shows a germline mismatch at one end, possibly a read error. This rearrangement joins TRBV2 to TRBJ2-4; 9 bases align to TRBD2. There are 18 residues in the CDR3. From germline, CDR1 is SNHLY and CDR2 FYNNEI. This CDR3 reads CASSQAGGHLLAKNIQYF. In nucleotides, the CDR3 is TGTGCCAGCAGTCAAGCGGGAGGCCATCTTCTAGCCAAAAACATTCAGTACTTC.

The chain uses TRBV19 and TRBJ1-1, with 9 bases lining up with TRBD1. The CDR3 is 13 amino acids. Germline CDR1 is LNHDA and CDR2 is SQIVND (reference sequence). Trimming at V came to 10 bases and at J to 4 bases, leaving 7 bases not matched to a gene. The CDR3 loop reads CATSQTGGTEAFF. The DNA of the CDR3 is TGTGCCACCAGTCAGACAGGGGGCACTGAAGCTTTCTTT.

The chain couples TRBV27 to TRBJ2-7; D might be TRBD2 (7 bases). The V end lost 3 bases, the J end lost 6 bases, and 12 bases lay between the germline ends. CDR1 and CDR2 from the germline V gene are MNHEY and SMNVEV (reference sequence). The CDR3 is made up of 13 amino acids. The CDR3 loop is CASSFGGGGEQYF. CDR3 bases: TGTGCCAGCAGTTTCGGGGGAGGGGGCGAGCAGTACTTC.

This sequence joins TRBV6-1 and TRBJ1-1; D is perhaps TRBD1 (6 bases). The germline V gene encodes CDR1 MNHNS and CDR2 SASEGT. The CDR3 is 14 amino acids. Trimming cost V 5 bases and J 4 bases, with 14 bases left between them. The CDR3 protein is CASSNRAGRTEAFF. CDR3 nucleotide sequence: TGTGCCAGCAGTAACAGGGCTGGTCGCACTGAAGCTTTCTTT.

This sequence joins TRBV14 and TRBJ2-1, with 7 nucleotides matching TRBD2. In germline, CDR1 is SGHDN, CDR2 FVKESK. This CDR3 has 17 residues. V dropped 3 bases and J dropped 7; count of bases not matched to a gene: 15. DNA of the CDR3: TGTGCCAGCAGCCACCGGACGGGGCTAGCGGAGGTAAATGAGCAGTTCTTC. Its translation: CASSHRTGLAEVNEQFF. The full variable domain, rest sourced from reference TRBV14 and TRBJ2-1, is EAGVTQFPSHSVIEKGQTVTLRCDPISGHDNLYWYRRVMGKEIKFLLHFVKESKQDESGMPNNRFLAERTGGTYSTLKVQPAELEDSGVYFCASSHRTGLAEVNEQFFGPGTRLTVL.

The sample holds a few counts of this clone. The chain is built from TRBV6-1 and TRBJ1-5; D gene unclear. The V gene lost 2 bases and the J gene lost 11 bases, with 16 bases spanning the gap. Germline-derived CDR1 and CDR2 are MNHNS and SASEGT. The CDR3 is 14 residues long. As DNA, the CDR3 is TGTGCCAGCAGTGAACCCAACCCGAGATTCGCCCAGCATTTT. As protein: CASSEPNPRFAQHF.

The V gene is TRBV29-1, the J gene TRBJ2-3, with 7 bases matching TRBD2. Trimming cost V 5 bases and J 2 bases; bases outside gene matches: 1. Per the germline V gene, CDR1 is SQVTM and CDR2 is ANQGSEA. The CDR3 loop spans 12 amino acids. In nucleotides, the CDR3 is TGCAGCGTTAGGGACTACACAGATACGCAGTATTTT. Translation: CSVRDYTDTQYF.

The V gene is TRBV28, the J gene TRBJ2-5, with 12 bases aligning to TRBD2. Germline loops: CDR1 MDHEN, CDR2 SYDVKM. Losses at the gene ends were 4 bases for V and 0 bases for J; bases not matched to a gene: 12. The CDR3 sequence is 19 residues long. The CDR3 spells CASSSLTSGSGVYQETQYF. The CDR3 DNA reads TGTGCCAGCAGTTCCCTGACTAGCGGGAGTGGGGTTTACCAAGAGACCCAGTACTTC. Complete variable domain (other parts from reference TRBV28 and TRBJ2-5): DVKVTQSSRYLVKRTGEKVFLECVQDMDHENMFWYRQDPGLGLRLIYFSYDVKMKEKGDIPEGYSVSREKKERFSLILESASTNQTSMYLCASSSLTSGSGVYQETQYFGPGTRLLVL.

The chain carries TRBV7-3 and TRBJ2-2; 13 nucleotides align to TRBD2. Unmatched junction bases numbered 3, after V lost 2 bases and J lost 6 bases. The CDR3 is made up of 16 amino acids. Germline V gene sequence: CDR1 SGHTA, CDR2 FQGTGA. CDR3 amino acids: CASSLGLAGVPGELFF. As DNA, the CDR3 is TGTGCCAGCAGCTTAGGACTAGCGGGAGTTCCCGGGGAGCTGTTTTTT.

This CDR3 is CASSQEYGVPGRFGELFF. Written as DNA, the CDR3 is TGTGCCAGCAGCCAAGAGTATGGAGTACCTGGTCGTTTCGGGGAGCTGTTTTTT. The V call is TRBV4-2, the J call TRBJ2-2; D is uncertain. Trimming removed 0 bases from V and 7 bases from J, with 21 bases in between. The germline V gene has CDR1 LGHNA and CDR2 YNFKEQ. The CDR3 runs to 18 residues.

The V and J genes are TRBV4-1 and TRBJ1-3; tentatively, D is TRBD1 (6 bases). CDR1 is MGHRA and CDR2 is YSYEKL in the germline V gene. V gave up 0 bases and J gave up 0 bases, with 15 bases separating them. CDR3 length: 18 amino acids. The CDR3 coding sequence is TGCGCCAGCAGCCAAGACCTACAGGGTACCCTCTCTGGAAACACCATATATTTT. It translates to CASSQDLQGTLSGNTIYF.

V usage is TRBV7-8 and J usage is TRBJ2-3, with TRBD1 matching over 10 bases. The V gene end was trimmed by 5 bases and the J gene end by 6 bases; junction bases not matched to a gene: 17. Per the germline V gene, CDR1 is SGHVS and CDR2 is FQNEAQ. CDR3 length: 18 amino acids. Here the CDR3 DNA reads TGTGCCAGCAGCCCATCCCTTGGCCTGGGGACAGGGGTCGATACGCAGTATTTT. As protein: CASSPSLGLGTGVDTQYF.

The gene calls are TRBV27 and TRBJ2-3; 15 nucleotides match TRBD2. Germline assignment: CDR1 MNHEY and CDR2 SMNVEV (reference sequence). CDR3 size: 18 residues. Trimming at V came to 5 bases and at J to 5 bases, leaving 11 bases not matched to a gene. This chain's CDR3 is CASSLGLAGGKGIDTQYF. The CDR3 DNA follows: TGTGCCAGCAGTCTCGGACTAGCGGGAGGGAAGGGAATAGATACGCAGTATTTT.

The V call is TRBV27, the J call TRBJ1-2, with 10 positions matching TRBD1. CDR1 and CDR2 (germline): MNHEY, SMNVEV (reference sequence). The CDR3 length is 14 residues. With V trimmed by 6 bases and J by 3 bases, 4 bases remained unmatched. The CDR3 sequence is CASSWTGGDYGYTF. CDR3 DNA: TGTGCCAGCAGCTGGACAGGGGGGGACTATGGCTACACCTTC.

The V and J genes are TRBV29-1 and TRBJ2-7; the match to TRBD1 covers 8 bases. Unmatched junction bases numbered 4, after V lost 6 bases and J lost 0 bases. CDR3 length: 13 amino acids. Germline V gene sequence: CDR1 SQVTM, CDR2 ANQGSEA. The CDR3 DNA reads TGCAGCGTCGTGGGGACAGGCTCCTACGAGCAGTACTTC. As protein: CSVVGTGSYEQYF.

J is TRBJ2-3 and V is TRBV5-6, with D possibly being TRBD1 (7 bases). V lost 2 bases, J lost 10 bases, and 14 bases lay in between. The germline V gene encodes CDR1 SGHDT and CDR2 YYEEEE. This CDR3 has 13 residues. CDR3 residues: CASSFGFRGAQYF. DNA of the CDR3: TGTGCCAGCAGCTTCGGCTTCAGGGGGGCGCAGTATTTT.

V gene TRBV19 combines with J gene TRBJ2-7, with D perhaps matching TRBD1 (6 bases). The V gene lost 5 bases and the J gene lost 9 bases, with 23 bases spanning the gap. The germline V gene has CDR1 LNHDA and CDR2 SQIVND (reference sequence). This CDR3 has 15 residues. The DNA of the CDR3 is TGTGCCAGTAGTCCACAGGGTACCAGCCCTCTGGCGCAGTACTTC. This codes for CASSPQGTSPLAQYF.

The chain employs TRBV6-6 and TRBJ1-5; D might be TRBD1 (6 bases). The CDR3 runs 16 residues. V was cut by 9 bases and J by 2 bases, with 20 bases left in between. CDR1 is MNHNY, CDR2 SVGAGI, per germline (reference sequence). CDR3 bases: TGTGCCAGTGGGCCCCCGCGGGGGCAAGGCAATCAGCCCCAGCATTTT. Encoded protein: CASGPPRGQGNQPQHF.

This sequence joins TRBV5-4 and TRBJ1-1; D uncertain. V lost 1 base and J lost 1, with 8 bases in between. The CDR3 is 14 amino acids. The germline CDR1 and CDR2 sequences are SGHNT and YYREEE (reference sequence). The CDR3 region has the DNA TGTGCCAGCAGCTTGCTAGGAGCGAACACTGAAGCTTTCTTT. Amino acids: CASSLLGANTEAFF.

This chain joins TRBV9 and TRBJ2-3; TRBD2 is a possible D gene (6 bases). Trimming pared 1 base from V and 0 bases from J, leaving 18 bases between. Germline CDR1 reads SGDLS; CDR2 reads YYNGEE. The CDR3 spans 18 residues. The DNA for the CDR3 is TGTGCCAGCAGCGTAAGGGCACGGCGGGGAACTAGCACAGATACGCAGTATTTT. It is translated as CASSVRARRGTSTDTQYF.

The CDR3 bases are TGTGCCAGCAGCTCCCCAAGCGGGAGCAGCACCGGGGAGCTGTTTTTT. Amino acid sequence: CASSSPSGSSTGELFF. The chain is built from TRBV7-9 and TRBJ2-2, with 8 bases lining up with TRBD2. Trimming cost V 4 bases and J 4 bases; bases outside gene matches: 8. CDR1 is SEHNR, CDR2 FQNEAQ, per germline (reference sequence). CDR3 length: 16 residues.

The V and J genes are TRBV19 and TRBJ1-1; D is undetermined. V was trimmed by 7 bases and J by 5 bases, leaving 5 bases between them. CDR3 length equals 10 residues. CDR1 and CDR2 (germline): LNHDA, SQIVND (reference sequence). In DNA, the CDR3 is TGTGCCAGTATACAGACTGAAGCTTTCTTT. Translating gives CASIQTEAFF.